This T cell receptor (beta chain) was retrieved from a study of T cell repertoires in cytomegalovirus infection. About the research overall: Recently described HLA-C-restricted plus well-studied HLA-B-restricted CMV epitopes were used. Signatures in public TCR beta sequences pointed to both CMV infection and matching HLA type.

TCRdb called the reads again in MiXCR, with one record for every CDR3 protein. This repertoire shows 750,000 to 900,000 distinct CDR3 sequences, almost 30% found once; its top ten account for approximately 14%. Germline V gene sequence: CDR1 SGHRS, CDR2 YFSETQ. CDR3 length equals 18 residues. Trimming removed 2 bases at V and 9 bases at J, with 24 bases between. Turning to this clonotype: The antigen remains unidentified.

The chain employs TRBV5-1 and TRBJ1-6; a weak D match, TRBD1 (5 bases). The sample in question was cultured CD8+ T cells from PBMCs, obtained from culture after CMV antigen stimulation. This clonotype was sampled from a human donor in good health (CMV status not recorded). Some clones in this sample may be carry-over from other donors' samples. The CDR3 sequence is CASSLRSGTSYHSSPLHF. The CDR3 DNA reads TGCGCCAGCAGCTTACGATCCGGGACCTCCTACCACAGTTCACCCCTCCACTTT.